This TCR beta chain was found in a study of cytomegalovirus exposure and HLA in healthy donors. Note on this clone: Its antigen is currently unknown.

Study-wide points: High sensitivity and specificity were reportedly achieved when the classifier diagnosed cytomegalovirus status.

The CDR3 consists of 16 residues. Germline-derived CDR1 and CDR2 are SGHNT and YYREEE (reference sequence). V trimming: 2 bases; J trimming: 0 bases; junction bases outside the gene matches: 3. TCRdb's copy holds only in-frame clones and misses some; the assay was immunoSEQ multiplex PCR. The data show tens of thousands of clones, 93% seen once. The rearrangement joins TRBV5-4 to TRBJ2-2; 8 bases map to TRBD2. The TCR originated in a man younger than 35 in good health and CMV-seronegative. What was sequenced was PBMCs. The CDR3 DNA reads TGTGCCAGCAGCTTCCGAGCGGGGGCGAACACCGGGGAGCTGTTTTTT. It yields the protein CASSFRAGANTGELFF.